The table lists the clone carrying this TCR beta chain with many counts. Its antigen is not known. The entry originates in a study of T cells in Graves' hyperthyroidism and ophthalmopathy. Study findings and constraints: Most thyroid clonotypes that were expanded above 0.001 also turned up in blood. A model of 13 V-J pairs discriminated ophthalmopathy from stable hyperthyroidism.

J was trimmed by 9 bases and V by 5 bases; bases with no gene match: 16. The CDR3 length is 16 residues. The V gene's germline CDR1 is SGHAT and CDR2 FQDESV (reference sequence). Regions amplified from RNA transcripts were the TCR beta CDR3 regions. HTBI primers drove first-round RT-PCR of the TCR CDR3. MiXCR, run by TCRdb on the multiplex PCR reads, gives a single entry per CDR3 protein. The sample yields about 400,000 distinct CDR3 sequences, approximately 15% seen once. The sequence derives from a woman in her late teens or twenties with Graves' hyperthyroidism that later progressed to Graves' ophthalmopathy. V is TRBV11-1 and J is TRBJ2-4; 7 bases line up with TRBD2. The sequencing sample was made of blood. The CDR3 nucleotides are TGTGCCAGCAGCCAAGGATTCCGGGAGGCCACGGGCATTCAGTACTTC. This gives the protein CASSQGFREATGIQYF.